This TCR beta chain stems from a study of blood T cell repertoires in COVID-19. Turning to the study itself: From T cells, B-cell-depleted T cells, or PBMCs came the material, which was cDNA or gDNA.

Study members were between about 18 and 90 years old and lived in fewer than 30 US regions. The study assigned cohorts using participant-reported clinical history. Before being deemed recovered, Cohort 3 donors had two negative PCRs, clearance, or symptom resolution. In germline, CDR1 is SNHLY, CDR2 FYNNEI. The CDR3 runs to 14 residues. V gave up 6 bases and J gave up 8 bases; unmatched junction bases: 9. The table came from immunoSEQ multiplex PCR; TCRdb's copy has only in-frame clones and leaves some out. The repertoire holds around 250,000 clones, with 86% as singletons. V usage is TRBV2 and J usage is TRBJ2-2; 7 positions agree with TRBD1. The sequencing sample was made of PBMCs or T cells enriched from blood (not recorded which). The sequence was collected from a young man who had recovered from COVID-19. CDR3 loop: CASSPNRGPGELFF. The CDR3 nucleotides read TGTGCCAGCAGCCCAAACAGGGGCCCTGGGGAGCTGTTTTTT.